This T cell receptor (beta chain) originates from a study of blood T cell repertoires in COVID-19. About the research overall: COVID-19 samples, acute and convalescent, were from the United States, Italy and Spain.

Germline V gene data show CDR1 as MNHEY and CDR2 as SMNVEV (reference sequence). The V end lost 6 bases, the J end lost 4 bases, and 15 bases lay between the germline ends. The CDR3 loop spans 15 amino acids. Authors' methods: Quantification of nucleated cells was approximated via reference gene primer amplification. Some clones are missing from TCRdb's copy, which holds only in-frame ones; the method was immunoSEQ multiplex PCR. V and J calls and clone size come straight from that table; D and trimming were deduced from the DNA. The table lists under 200,000 clones, over 70% of them singletons. In this sample, this clone turned up a few times.

Specimen: peripheral blood. The sequence was collected from a woman between 55 and 75 years old with acute or convalescent COVID-19. The chain recombines TRBV27 with TRBJ2-2; D might be TRBD2 (7 bases). The CDR3 coding sequence is TGTGCCAGCAGCACCCGGGGGGCCTTCACCGGGGAGCTGTTTTTT. Protein sequence: CASSTRGAFTGELFF.